This entry lists 4 T cell receptor beta chains sequenced from one sample in a study of type 1 regulatory T cells. TCRdb re-called the reads through MiXCR, storing one row per CDR3 protein. The sample has fewer than 80,000 distinct CDR3 sequences, under 25% seen once. Overall study findings and caveats: Compared with non-Tr1 cells, Tr1 cells showed a narrower TCR repertoire.

Their target antigens are unknown. Sequenced sample: cultured type 1 regulatory T (Tr1) cells, either the whole culture or a sorted fraction (not recorded which). These receptors came from a human donor in good health.

The chain combines TRBV18 with TRBJ2-7; TRBD2 is a possible D gene (5 bases). Germline values: CDR1 KGHSH, CDR2 LQKENI. The germline V and J ends were trimmed by 3 bases and 3 bases, with 15 bases remaining between them. The CDR3 covers 15 residues. In DNA form, the CDR3 reads TGTGCCAGCTCACCTTCGAAGCTAGCAGTCTACGAGCAGTACTTC. Amino acids: CASSPSKLAVYEQYF.

This clonotype was seen many times. Here the CDR3 reads CASSLVGTGGTSTDTQYF. CDR3 bases: TGTGCCAGCAGCTTAGTCGGGACAGGGGGCACGAGCACAGATACGCAGTATTTT. The V and J genes are TRBV7-8 and TRBJ2-3, with 12 bases identical to TRBD1. The germline V gene has CDR1 SGHVS and CDR2 FQNEAQ. This CDR3 comprises 18 residues. With 1 base clipped from V and 0 bases from J, the junction kept 5 bases outside the gene matches.

The J gene is TRBJ1-1, the V gene TRBV18; 7 bases map to TRBD1. Germline CDR1 and CDR2: KGHSH and LQKENI. The CDR3 has 13 residues. The V gene end was trimmed by 8 bases and the J gene end by 1 base; junction bases not matched to a gene: 4. CDR3 residues: CASRTGENTEAFF. The CDR3 DNA reads as TGTGCCAGCCGGACAGGAGAGAACACTGAAGCTTTCTTT.

Here the CDR3 DNA reads TGCAGTGCCCCTGCGGGCGGAGCCTACGAGCAGTACTTC. Translating gives CSAPAGGAYEQYF. The chain combines TRBV20-1 with TRBJ2-7; the D gene is possibly TRBD2 (5 bases). V gave up 6 bases and J gave up 2 bases, with 14 bases separating them. Germline V gives CDR1 DFQATT, CDR2 SNEGSKA (reference sequence). The length of the CDR3 is 13 residues.